This T cell receptor (beta chain) comes out of a study of OX40 agonist ivuxolimab in advanced cancers. In the study overall: The study treated patients with ivuxolimab, an agonistic anti-OX40 (CD134) antibody. Partial responses were observed in three patients, of whom one had hepatocellular carcinoma and two had cutaneous melanoma. Study-level points and caveats: Clonal expansion was seen in CD4+ and CD8+ blood T cells by week 6 at 0.1 to 3.0 mg/kg.

This clone showed up just once. Its cognate antigen is unknown. Germline assignment: CDR1 MDHEN and CDR2 SYDVKM. The CDR3 totals 13 residues. Trimming removed 6 bases from V and 4 bases from J, with 12 bases in between. TCRdb's copy holds only in-frame clones and misses some; the assay was immunoSEQ multiplex PCR. The sample includes tens of thousands of clones, about four fifths of them seen just once. Specimen: CD4+ or CD8+ T cells sorted from blood, collected in a trial of the OX40 agonist ivuxolimab. This chain links TRBV28 with TRBJ1-1; tentative D call: TRBD1 (5 bases). The TCR sequence derives from an adult with an advanced solid tumor such as melanoma, head and neck, liver or kidney cancer. This CDR3 reads CASRPGGSTEAFF. The CDR3 DNA is TGTGCCAGCAGGCCTGGGGGTAGCACTGAAGCTTTCTTT.